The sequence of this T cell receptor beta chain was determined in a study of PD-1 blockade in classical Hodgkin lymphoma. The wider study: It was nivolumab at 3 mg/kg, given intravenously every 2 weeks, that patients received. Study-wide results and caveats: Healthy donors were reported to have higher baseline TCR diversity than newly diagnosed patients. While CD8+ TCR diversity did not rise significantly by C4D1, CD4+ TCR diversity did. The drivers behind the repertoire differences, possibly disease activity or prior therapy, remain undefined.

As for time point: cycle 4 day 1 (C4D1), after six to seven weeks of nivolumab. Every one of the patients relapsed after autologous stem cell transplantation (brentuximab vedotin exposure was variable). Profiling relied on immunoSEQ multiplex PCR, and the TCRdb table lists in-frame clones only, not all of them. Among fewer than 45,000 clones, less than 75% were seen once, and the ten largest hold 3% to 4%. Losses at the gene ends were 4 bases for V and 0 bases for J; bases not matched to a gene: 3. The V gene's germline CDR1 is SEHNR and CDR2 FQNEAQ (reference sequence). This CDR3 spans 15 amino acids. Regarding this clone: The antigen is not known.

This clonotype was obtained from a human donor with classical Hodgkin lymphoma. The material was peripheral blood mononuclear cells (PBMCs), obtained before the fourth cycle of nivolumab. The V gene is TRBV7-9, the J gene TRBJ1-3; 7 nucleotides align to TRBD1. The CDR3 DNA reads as TGTGCCAGCAGCTCGGGACAGACCTCTGGAAACACCATATATTTT. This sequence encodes CASSSGQTSGNTIYF.